These T cell receptor beta chains were read from a single sample in a study of shared clonotypes between healthy human individuals. Sequencing used immunoSEQ multiplex PCR; TCRdb keeps in-frame clones, though not all of them. This table holds 600,000 to 800,000 clones, about two thirds found once. Sequencing was carried out using memory CD4+ T cells sorted from blood. The receptors derive from a woman in her 30s in good health. Both conserved end residues are part of each CDR3. Fields, in order: D gene, J gene, clone size, V gene, CDR3 protein, CDR3 DNA. D genes are given only for firm matches. A row's size may be missing; if present it is once, few, many or a size class.

-,TRBJ1-3,once,TRBV4-2,CASSLERGGGNTIYF,TGTGCCAGCAGCCTAGAAAGGGGGGGTGGAAACACCATATATTTT
-,TRBJ2-7,-,TRBV6-5,CASSHKPDEQYF,TGTGCCAGCAGCCACAAACCTGACGAGCAGTACTTC
TRBD1,TRBJ1-3,once,TRBV28,CASRTPGTALNTIYF,TGTGCCAGCAGGACTCCAGGGACAGCTTTGAACACCATATATTTT
-,TRBJ2-7,once,TRBV6-1,CASTAGVGEQYF,TGTGCCAGCACGGCAGGGGTTGGCGAGCAGTACTTC
-,TRBJ2-7,once,TRBV19,CASSIHTGVGQYF,TGTGCCAGTAGTATCCATACTGGGGTAGGCCAGTACTTC
-,TRBJ1-2,many,TRBV19,CASSIVGITNF,TGTGCCAGTAGTATAGTCGGGATAACCAACTTC
-,TRBJ1-5,-,TRBV30,CAWTLGGNQPQHF,TGTGCCTGGACGCTGGGGGGCAATCAGCCCCAGCATTTT
TRBD1,TRBJ1-4,once,TRBV15,CATSRDQGAREKLFF,TGTGCCACCAGCAGAGATCAGGGGGCTCGGGAAAAACTGTTTTTT
-,TRBJ2-2,-,TRBV28,CASSLDTGELFF,TGTGCCAGCAGTTTAGATACCGGGGAGCTGTTTTTT
-,TRBJ2-2,once,TRBV19,CASSNPPVGGGELFF,TGTGCCAGTAGTAACCCCCCCGTCGGGGGCGGGGAGCTGTTTTTT
-,TRBJ1-2,-,TRBV19,CASATNGGVVYGYTF,TGTGCCAGCGCGACTAACGGAGGGGTGGTCTATGGCTACACCTTC
-,TRBJ2-6,-,TRBV5-1,CASSLVVGGSGANVLTF,TGCGCCAGCAGCTTGGTTGTCGGGGGTTCTGGGGCCAACGTCCTGACTTTC
-,TRBJ2-2,-,TRBV10-3,CAISARGADGELFF,TGTGCCATCAGTGCTAGGGGGGCCGACGGGGAGCTGTTTTTT